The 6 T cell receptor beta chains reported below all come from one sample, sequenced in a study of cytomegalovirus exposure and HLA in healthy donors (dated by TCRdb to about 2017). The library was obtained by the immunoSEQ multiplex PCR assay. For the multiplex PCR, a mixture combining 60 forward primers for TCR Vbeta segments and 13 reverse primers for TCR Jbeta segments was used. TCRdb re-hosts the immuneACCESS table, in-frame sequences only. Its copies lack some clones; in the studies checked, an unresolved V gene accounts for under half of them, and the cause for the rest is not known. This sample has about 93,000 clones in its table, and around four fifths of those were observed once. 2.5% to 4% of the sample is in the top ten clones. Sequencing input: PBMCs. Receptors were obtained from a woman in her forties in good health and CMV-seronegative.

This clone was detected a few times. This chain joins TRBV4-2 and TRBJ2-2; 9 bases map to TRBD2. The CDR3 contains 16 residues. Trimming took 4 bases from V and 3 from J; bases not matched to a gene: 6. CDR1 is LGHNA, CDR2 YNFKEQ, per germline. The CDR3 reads CASSPSGLAYTGELFF. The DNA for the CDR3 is TGTGCCAGCAGCCCGTCAGGACTAGCGTACACCGGGGAGCTGTTTTTT.

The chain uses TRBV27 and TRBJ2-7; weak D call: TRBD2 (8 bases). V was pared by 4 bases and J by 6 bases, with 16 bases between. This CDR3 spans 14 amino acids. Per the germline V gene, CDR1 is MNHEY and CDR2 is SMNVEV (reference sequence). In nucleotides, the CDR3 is TGTGCCAGCAGTTCCGGGAGGGGGCTTACCGAGCAGTACTTC. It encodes CASSSGRGLTEQYF.

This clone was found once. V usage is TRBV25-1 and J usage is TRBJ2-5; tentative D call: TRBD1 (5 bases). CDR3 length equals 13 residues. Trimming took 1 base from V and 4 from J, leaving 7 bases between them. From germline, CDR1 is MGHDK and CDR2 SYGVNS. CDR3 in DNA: TGTGCCAGCAGTGAATCAGGGCGAGAGACCCAGTACTTC. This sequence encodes CASSESGRETQYF. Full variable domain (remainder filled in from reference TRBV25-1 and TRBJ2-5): EADIYQTPRYLVIGTGKKITLECSQTMGHDKMYWYQQDPGMELHLIHYSYGVNSTEKGDLSSESTVSRIRTEHFPLTLESARPSHTSQYLCASSESGRETQYFGPGTRLLVL.

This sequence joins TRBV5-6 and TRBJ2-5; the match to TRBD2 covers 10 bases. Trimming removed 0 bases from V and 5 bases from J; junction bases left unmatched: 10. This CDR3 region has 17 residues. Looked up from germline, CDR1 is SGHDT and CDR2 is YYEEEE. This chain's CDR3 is CASSLEIGLAGAETQYF. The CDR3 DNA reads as TGTGCCAGCAGCTTGGAAATCGGGCTAGCGGGAGCTGAGACCCAGTACTTC.

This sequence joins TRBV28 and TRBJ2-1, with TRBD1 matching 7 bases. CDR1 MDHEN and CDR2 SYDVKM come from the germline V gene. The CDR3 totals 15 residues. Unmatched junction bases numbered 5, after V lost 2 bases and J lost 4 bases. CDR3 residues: CASSLGDRVYNEQFF. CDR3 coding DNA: TGTGCCAGCAGTTTAGGGGACAGAGTATACAATGAGCAGTTCTTC. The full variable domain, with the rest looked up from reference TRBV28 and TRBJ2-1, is DVKVTQSSRYLVKRTGEKVFLECVQDMDHENMFWYRQDPGLGLRLIYFSYDVKMKEKGDIPEGYSVSREKKERFSLILESASTNQTSMYLCASSLGDRVYNEQFFGPGTRLTVL.

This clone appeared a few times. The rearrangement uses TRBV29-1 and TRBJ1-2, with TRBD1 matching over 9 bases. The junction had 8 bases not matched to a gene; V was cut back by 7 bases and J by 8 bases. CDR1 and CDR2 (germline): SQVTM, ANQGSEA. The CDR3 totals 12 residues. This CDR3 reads CSGGQGIGGYTF. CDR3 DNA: TGCAGCGGGGGACAGGGAATCGGCGGCTACACCTTC.